These 19 T cell receptor beta chains originate from one sample sequenced in a study of response to subunit inactivated influenza vaccine. Each CDR3 protein gets one entry after TCRdb re-called the RT-PCR reads with MiXCR. Of roughly 630,000 distinct CDR3 sequences in the sample, 12% to 15% were seen once. The sequencing used PBMCs from blood, collected 14 to 15 days before vaccination. The source of these receptors is a man aged 50-60 years who received an inactivated influenza vaccine.

In this sample, this clonotype turned up many times. This sequence joins TRBV6-5 and TRBJ1-2, with TRBD1 identical over 7 bases. Trimming removed 4 bases from V and 5 bases from J; junction bases left unmatched: 10. Per germline, CDR1 MNHEY and CDR2 SVGAGI. The CDR3 contains 15 residues. DNA of the CDR3: TGTGCCAGCAGTTTCGGGCAGGGGGGACGTTATGGCTACACCTTC. This translates into CASSFGQGGRYGYTF.

This clonotype was detected only a few times. The chain employs TRBV20-1 and TRBJ1-2; tentative D call: TRBD1 (5 bases). The CDR3 is 12 residues long. Germline assignment: CDR1 DFQATT and CDR2 SNEGSKA (reference sequence). V lost 0 bases, J lost 6 bases, and 8 bases lay in between. This CDR3 reads CSAREGLNGYTF. Written as DNA, the CDR3 is TGCAGTGCTAGAGAGGGGCTTAATGGCTACACCTTC.

This clonotype was seen only a few times. The CDR3 DNA sequence: TGCGCCAGCAGCTTAACAGGCAATAGGGGCATTCAGTACTTC. It encodes CASSLTGNRGIQYF. J is TRBJ2-4 and V is TRBV5-1, with D maybe TRBD1 (5 bases). Germline CDR1 and CDR2: SGHRS and YFSETQ. The CDR3 is made up of 14 amino acids. Deletions cut 2 bases from V and 9 bases from J, with 15 bases between. Based on the CDR3 plus reference TRBV5-1 and TRBJ2-4, the full variable domain is KAGVTQTPRYLIKTRGQQVTLSCSPISGHRSVSWYQQTPGQGLQFLFEYFSETQRNKGNFPGRFSGRQFSNSRSEMNVSTLELGDSALYLCASSLTGNRGIQYFGAGTRLSVL.

There are a few counts of this clonotype. This sequence joins TRBV29-1 and TRBJ1-2, with D possibly matching TRBD1 (5 bases). The CDR3 spans 12 residues. The V gene lost 6 bases and the J gene lost 2 bases, with 10 bases spanning the gap. CDR1 and CDR2 from the germline V gene are SQVTM and ANQGSEA. The CDR3 DNA reads TGCAGCGTAGGGGAGGGAAACTATGGCTACACCTTC. This encodes CSVGEGNYGYTF.

This clonotype has a handful of counts. The chain is built from TRBV5-1 and TRBJ1-1; 7 bases agree with TRBD1. Trimming at V came to 5 bases and at J to 3 bases, leaving 10 bases not matched to a gene. The CDR3 spans 15 residues. Germline assignment: CDR1 SGHRS and CDR2 YFSETQ. In DNA, the CDR3 is TGCGCCAGCAGAAAGAGACAGGGTTCCGACACTGAAGCTTTCTTT. It specifies CASRKRQGSDTEAFF.

This chain links TRBV5-4 with TRBJ2-2; no firm D call. The CDR3 contains 16 residues. Germline CDR1 and CDR2: SGHNT and YYREEE (reference sequence). Trimming took 0 bases from V and 1 from J, leaving 10 bases between them. DNA for the CDR3: TGTGCCAGCAGCTTGGATGGACGTCAGAACACCGGGGAGCTGTTTTTT. It codes for CASSLDGRQNTGELFF.

This clonotype was detected many times. The chain has TRBV6-2 or TRBV6-3 and TRBJ2-3, with 8 bases aligning to TRBD2. CDR1 and CDR2 (germline): MNHEY, SVGEGT. CDR3 length: 19 residues. Trimming cost V 0 bases and J 1 base; bases outside gene matches: 12. The DNA of the CDR3 is TGTGCCAGCAGTTACTCGGGCCGCGGGAGGCTCTACCGCACAGATACGCAGTATTTT. It encodes CASSYSGRGRLYRTDTQYF.

This chain links TRBV12-3 or TRBV12-4 with TRBJ2-1; 12 nucleotides agree with TRBD2. V dropped 5 bases and J dropped 9; count of bases not matched to a gene: 5. The CDR3 is 14 amino acids. Here the CDR3 DNA reads TGTGCCAGCAGTCCTAGCGGGAGGGCTGGTGAGCAGTTCTTC. Protein sequence: CASSPSGRAGEQFF.

This clonotype has just a few counts. The CDR3 region has the DNA TGTGCCAGCAGTTTAAATAGCGGGAGTGACCAAGAGACCCAGTACTTC. Its translation: CASSLNSGSDQETQYF. The rearrangement uses TRBV28 and TRBJ2-5, with TRBD2 identical over 9 bases. The J segment lost 0 bases and the V segment lost 2 bases, leaving 4 bases of the junction unmatched. There are 16 residues in the CDR3. CDR1 is MDHEN, CDR2 SYDVKM, per germline.

The chain links TRBV4-2 to TRBJ2-7; a possible D gene is TRBD1 (6 bases). The CDR3 has 15 residues. Germline loops: CDR1 LGHNA, CDR2 YNFKEQ. V gave up 4 bases and J gave up 5 bases, with 18 bases separating them. CDR3 sequence (DNA): TGTGCCAGCAGCCTGGCTAGACAGGCTCGGAACGAGCAGTACTTC. Its translation is CASSLARQARNEQYF.

The chain joins TRBV4-1 to TRBJ2-6; 7 bases align to TRBD1. The germline V gene encodes CDR1 MGHRA and CDR2 YSYEKL. The CDR3 spans 19 residues. Losses at the gene ends were 0 bases for V and 2 bases for J; bases not matched to a gene: 10. In nucleotides, the CDR3 is TGCGCCAGCAGCCAAGAGGGGGTGGCAGGGGGAACTGGGGCCAACGTCCTGACTTTC. Protein product: CASSQEGVAGGTGANVLTF.

The gene calls are TRBV15 and TRBJ2-1, with TRBD1 matching over 7 bases. CDR3 length: 15 amino acids. The V and J ends lost 0 bases and 6 bases, in that order; junction bases with no gene match: 5. Germline V gene data show CDR1 as LNHNV and CDR2 as YYDKDF (reference sequence). CDR3 coding DNA: TGTGCCACCAGCAGAGATCAAGGGGGCCGCAATGAGCAGTTCTTC. Its protein is CATSRDQGGRNEQFF.

The rearrangement uses TRBV6-2 or TRBV6-3 and TRBJ2-1; TRBD2 aligns across 11 bases. This CDR3 spans 17 amino acids. Germline V gene lookup returns CDR1 MNHEY and CDR2 SVGEGT. V dropped 6 bases and J dropped 0; count of bases not matched to a gene: 7. The CDR3 sequence is CASSRFLAGGSYNEQFF. DNA for the CDR3: TGTGCCAGCAGCCGCTTCCTAGCGGGAGGCTCCTACAATGAGCAGTTCTTC.

This clonotype came up a few times. V and J are TRBV6-2 or TRBV6-3 and TRBJ2-2, with TRBD1 identical over 8 bases. Per germline, CDR1 MNHEY and CDR2 SVGEGT. V shed 4 bases and J 1 base; nucleotides not matched to a gene: 2. The CDR3 is 15 amino acids. The CDR3 protein is CASSWTGMNTGELFF. CDR3 nucleotides: TGTGCCAGCAGTTGGACAGGGATGAACACCGGGGAGCTGTTTTTT.

The chain combines TRBV5-5 with TRBJ1-6, with 10 bases matching TRBD1. CDR1 SGHKS and CDR2 YYEKEE come from the germline V gene (reference sequence). V lost 7 bases to trimming and J lost 10 bases; unmatched junction nucleotides: 11. The CDR3 has 15 residues. The CDR3 is CASCESTGGFSPLHF. CDR3 coding DNA: TGTGCCAGCTGCGAGTCGACAGGGGGCTTCTCACCCCTCCACTTT.

In its sample, this clonotype was seen many times. This rearrangement joins TRBV24-1 to TRBJ2-1, with 11 bases lining up with TRBD1. Germline V gene lookup returns CDR1 KGHDR and CDR2 SFDVKD. V shed 3 bases, J shed 8 bases, and the junction held 5 bases outside the gene matches. This CDR3 is built from 15 residues. The CDR3 nucleotides are TGTGCCACCAGTGATGGACAGGGGGCGCGGGATGAGCAGTTCTTC. It yields the protein CATSDGQGARDEQFF.

The rearrangement uses TRBV12-3 or TRBV12-4 and TRBJ2-7, with TRBD1 identical over 10 bases. Trimming removed 2 bases from V and 3 bases from J; junction bases left unmatched: 4. CDR3 length: 15 residues. CDR3 sequence reads: CASSLRDRGLYEQYF. The CDR3 nucleotides read TGTGCCAGCAGTTTAAGGGACAGGGGCCTCTACGAGCAGTACTTC.

The J gene is TRBJ2-7, the V gene TRBV10-3; 7 nucleotides line up with TRBD1. V lost 6 bases, J lost 2 bases, and 7 bases stayed unmatched. The CDR3 runs to 14 residues. CDR1 is ENHRY, CDR2 SYGVKD, per germline. DNA of the CDR3: TGTGCCATCAGCTACAAGGGACAGCCCTACGAGCAGTACTTC. Its translation is CAISYKGQPYEQYF.

V is TRBV2 and J is TRBJ2-1; 9 nucleotides agree with TRBD1. This CDR3 contains 14 residues. Germline CDR1 is SNHLY and CDR2 is FYNNEI. The junction had 6 bases not matched to a gene; V was cut back by 10 bases and J by 2 bases. The CDR3 bases are TGTGCCACCGACAGGGGGATGACCTACAATGAGCAGTTCTTC. Protein sequence: CATDRGMTYNEQFF.